The clone carrying this TCR beta chain has at least ten counts. Its target is not known. RNA transcripts served as the template for amplifying TCR beta CDR3 regions. In the first-round RT-PCR of the TCR CDR3, the HTBI primer set was used. TCRdb itself ran the multiplex PCR reads through MiXCR, one entry per CDR3 protein. The sample lists roughly 560,000 distinct CDR3 sequences; roughly 14% were seen once. It was uncontrolled infection, other autoimmune disease, pregnancy or lactation that excluded patients. This record belongs to a study of T cells in Graves' hyperthyroidism and ophthalmopathy. Study information: At the time of initial diagnosis and before any treatment, peripheral blood was collected.

General study findings and limits: Ophthalmopathy was predicted by the model a median of about six months ahead of onset.

The CDR3 covers 14 residues. Germline V gives CDR1 MNHEY, CDR2 SVGEGT. With 5 bases clipped from V and 6 bases from J, the junction kept 6 bases outside the gene matches. This TCR derives from a woman in her thirties or forties with Graves' ophthalmopathy. The chain has TRBV6-2 or TRBV6-3 and TRBJ2-7; 11 bases are a match to TRBD2. Input material: blood. CDR3 region: CASSLSGRASEQYF. Here the CDR3 DNA reads TGTGCCAGCAGTCTTAGCGGGAGGGCCTCCGAGCAGTACTTC.